These T cell receptor beta chains were read from a single sample in a study of CD8+ T cells in alopecia areata. Clones were read by immunoSEQ multiplex PCR, and TCRdb kept only the in-frame ones, dropping some. The sample has about 94,000 clones, over 70% seen once. The sample consisted of CD8+ T cells sorted from blood, taken between weeks 44 and 45, from a patient treated with tofacitinib. These receptors came from a human donor with alopecia areata. CDR3s include the opening cysteine and the closing phenylalanine or tryptophan. The D gene is left open where the match is weak. Size tells how often a clone was seen (once, few, many) or the class of an expanded clone, and some rows leave it out.

>TRBJ2-5|TRBV4-3|TRBD1|NA
CASSHGADRGETQYF
TGCGCCAGCAGCCATGGTGCGGACAGGGGAGAGACCCAGTACTTC
>TRBJ1-1|TRBV6-6|TRBD1|NA
CASSNDRVVTEAFF
TGTGCCAGCAGTAACGACAGGGTAGTCACTGAAGCTTTCTTT
>TRBJ2-5|TRBV15|TRBD2|few
CATSRGLRGEETQYF
TGTGCCACCAGCAGAGGCCTACGGGGGGAAGAGACCCAGTACTTC
>TRBJ2-2|TRBV30|NA|few
CAWRKGTGELFF
TGTGCCTGGAGGAAGGGGACCGGGGAGCTGTTTTTT
>TRBJ2-5|TRBV30|NA|NA
CAWSVLMAGLGETQYF
TGTGCCTGGAGTGTATTAATGGCGGGACTGGGCGAGACCCAGTACTTC
>TRBJ2-1|TRBV6-6|NA|NA
CASSSLMDNEQFF
TGTGCCAGCAGTAGCCTTATGGACAATGAGCAGTTCTTC
>TRBJ2-1|TRBV19|NA|NA
CASSIVPNGLNEQFF
TGTGCCAGTAGTATAGTTCCAAACGGTCTCAATGAGCAGTTCTTC
>TRBJ1-1|TRBV13|NA|few
CASRRAATEAFF
TGTGCCAGCAGAAGGGCAGCCACTGAAGCTTTCTTT
>TRBJ2-7|TRBV4-3|NA|NA
CASSQDSDSYEQYF
TGCGCCAGCAGCCAAGACTCTGACAGTTACGAGCAGTACTTC
>TRBJ2-1|TRBV4-1|NA|NA
CASSQAGLEQFF
TGCGCCAGCAGCCAAGCAGGGCTTGAGCAGTTCTTC
>TRBJ2-2|TRBV4-3|TRBD1|once
CASRTGQGETGELFF
TGCGCCAGCAGGACCGGACAGGGAGAAACCGGGGAGCTGTTTTTT
>TRBJ2-3|TRBV7-3|TRBD2|few
CASSQRSGGAFDTQYF
TGTGCCAGCAGCCAACGCAGCGGGGGGGCCTTCGATACGCAGTATTTT
>TRBJ1-6|TRBV7-9|NA|once
CASSLALPDNSPLHF
TGTGCCAGCAGCTTAGCGCTTCCAGATAATTCACCCCTCCACTTT
>TRBJ1-5|TRBV19|NA|NA
CASSIATGQAQHF
TGTGCCAGTAGTATAGCGACGGGACAAGCCCAGCATTTT
>TRBJ2-7|TRBV21-1|NA|once
CASSPVYEQYF
TGTGCCAGCAGCCCAGTCTACGAGCAGTACTTC
>TRBJ1-1|TRBV27|TRBD1|NA
CASSLSTGMNTEAFF
TGTGCCAGCAGTCTCTCGACAGGGATGAACACTGAAGCTTTCTTT
>TRBJ1-5|TRBV27|TRBD1|NA
CASSYRGGGSNQPQHF
TGTGCCAGCAGTTACAGGGGCGGGGGGTCGAATCAGCCCCAGCATTTT
>TRBJ2-7|TRBV7-2|NA|once
CASSEPPKGLSYEQYF
TGTGCCAGCAGCGAACCGCCCAAAGGGCTTTCCTACGAGCAGTACTTC
>TRBJ2-7|TRBV30|TRBD1|NA
CAWSVGTGYEQYF
TGTGCCTGGAGTGTTGGGACAGGCTACGAGCAGTACTTC
>TRBJ2-1|TRBV10-3|TRBD2|NA
CAISDSGGSSYNEQFF
TGTGCCATCAGTGACTCGGGGGGGAGCTCCTACAATGAGCAGTTCTTC
>TRBJ1-1|TRBV5-1|TRBD1|NA
CASSLGDREFTEAFF
TGCGCCAGCAGCCTTGGGGACAGGGAATTCACTGAAGCTTTCTTT
>TRBJ2-3|TRBV7-9|NA|once
CASSLVARYTDTQYF
TGTGCCAGCAGCTTAGTTGCGCGATACACAGATACGCAGTATTTT
>TRBJ2-5|TRBV18|NA|few
CASSPSGQETQYF
TGTGCCAGCTCACCTTCAGGTCAAGAGACCCAGTACTTC
>TRBJ2-1|TRBV5-1|NA|few
CASSLWTGNEQFF
TGCGCCAGCAGCTTGTGGACGGGGAATGAGCAGTTCTTC
>TRBJ2-2|TRBV19|NA|NA
CASSIGSNTGELFF
TGTGCCAGTAGTATAGGTTCGAACACCGGGGAGCTGTTTTTT
>TRBJ1-2|TRBV6-5|NA|NA
CASSYREGHSGYTF
TGTGCCAGCAGTTACCGGGAAGGGCATAGTGGCTACACCTTC
>TRBJ2-3|TRBV4-3|TRBD1|NA
CASSQKTGETQYF
TGCGCCAGCAGCCAGAAGACAGGGGAGACGCAGTATTTT
>TRBJ1-2|TRBV27|NA|NA
CASSPGGRIWGYTF
TGTGCCAGCAGCCCTGGGGGAAGGATCTGGGGCTACACCTTC
>TRBJ2-1|TRBV18|TRBD1|NA
CASSPSGTGKVNEQFF
TGTGCCAGCTCACCATCTGGGACAGGGAAGGTTAATGAGCAGTTCTTC
>TRBJ2-5|TRBV9|NA|NA
CASSENQATPEAQYF
TGTGCCAGCAGCGAAAACCAGGCCACTCCAGAGGCCCAGTACTTC
>TRBJ1-1|TRBV30|NA|once
CAWMTKAFF
TGTGCCTGGATGACCAAAGCTTTCTTT
>TRBJ1-6|TRBV7-9|NA|NA
CASSPRDPPNSPLHF
TGTGCCAGCAGCCCAAGGGACCCGCCCAATTCACCCCTCCACTTT
>TRBJ2-7|TRBV10-3|TRBD2|NA
CAISEAGTSGFLEQYF
TGTGCCATCAGTGAGGCCGGTACTAGCGGTTTCTTAGAGCAGTACTTC